What follows describes a single TCR beta chain. Antigen: not known. This record belongs to a study of T cells in localized non-small cell lung cancer. Trimming pared 1 base from V and 4 bases from J, leaving 11 bases between. CDR1 and CDR2 from the germline V gene are SGHVS and FQNEAQ. This CDR3 contains 14 residues. Study-level findings and limits: Adjacent lung exhibited a median of around 60 among the 100 most abundant tumor clones.

Profiled with immunoSEQ multiplex PCR; TCRdb holds only in-frame clones, not every one. The sample has around 26,000 clones, around 90% seen once. The sequenced sample was peripheral blood, obtained before any cancer treatment. The chain is built from TRBV7-8 and TRBJ2-7, with TRBD2 as a possible D gene (6 bases). The TCR comes from a woman aged 18-55 years with stage I lung adenocarcinoma. CDR3 amino acids: CASSLVGLAYEQYF. CDR3 nucleotide sequence: TGTGCCAGCAGCTTAGTTGGGCTAGCGTACGAGCAGTACTTC.